The clone carrying this TCR beta chain was observed once. The sample originates from a study of blood T cell repertoires in COVID-19. Turning to the study itself: The study drew acute and convalescent COVID-19 samples from the United States, Italy and Spain. Nucleic acid was either cDNA or gDNA, and it came from T cells, B-cell-depleted T cells, or PBMCs.

Source study methods: Reference gene primer amplification gave nucleated cell count estimates. Only in-frame clones appear in the TCRdb table, and some are missing; sequencing was by immunoSEQ multiplex PCR. The DNA was the basis for D and trimming; V, J and clone size are from that table. The table records about 100,000 clones, roughly 88% of them present only once. The TCR was taken from a human donor in a cohort sampled during active COVID-19. The sample taken for sequencing was peripheral blood.

CDR3 loop: CASSQVGWQGDYGYTF. The CDR3 DNA reads as TGCGCCAGCAGCCAAGTTGGGTGGCAGGGCGACTATGGCTACACCTTC. This chain uses TRBV4-3 with TRBJ1-2; a weak D match, TRBD1 (5 bases). The CDR3 sequence is 16 residues long. Germline V gives CDR1 LGHNA, CDR2 YSLEER. Trimming took 1 base from V and 3 from J, leaving 15 bases between them.